Described below is a single T cell receptor beta chain sequence and its context. For the second PCR, which ran for roughly 6 to 11 cycles, a sample-barcoded 5' primer and a J-beta primer mix were used. Researchers report that each sample yielded at least 2.5 million CDR3-containing paired-end reads. TCRdb called the 5' RACE reads again in MiXCR, with one record for every CDR3 protein. Here the sample spans hundreds of thousands of distinct CDR3 sequences, roughly 26% being singletons. This CDR3 region has 16 residues. Germline V gene lookup returns CDR1 SGHTA and CDR2 FQGNSA. J gave up 4 bases and V 5 bases, and 10 bases lay outside the gene matches. This specimen comes from a study of blood T cells in healthy people across ages.

Sequenced material: blood. The sequence was obtained from a woman older than 75 in good health. The chain couples TRBV7-2 to TRBJ2-2; TRBD1 aligns across 7 bases. DNA of the CDR3: TGTGCCAGCAGCCACCGGGACAGAGGAGCCACCGGGGAGCTGTTTTTT. This translates into CASSHRDRGATGELFF.